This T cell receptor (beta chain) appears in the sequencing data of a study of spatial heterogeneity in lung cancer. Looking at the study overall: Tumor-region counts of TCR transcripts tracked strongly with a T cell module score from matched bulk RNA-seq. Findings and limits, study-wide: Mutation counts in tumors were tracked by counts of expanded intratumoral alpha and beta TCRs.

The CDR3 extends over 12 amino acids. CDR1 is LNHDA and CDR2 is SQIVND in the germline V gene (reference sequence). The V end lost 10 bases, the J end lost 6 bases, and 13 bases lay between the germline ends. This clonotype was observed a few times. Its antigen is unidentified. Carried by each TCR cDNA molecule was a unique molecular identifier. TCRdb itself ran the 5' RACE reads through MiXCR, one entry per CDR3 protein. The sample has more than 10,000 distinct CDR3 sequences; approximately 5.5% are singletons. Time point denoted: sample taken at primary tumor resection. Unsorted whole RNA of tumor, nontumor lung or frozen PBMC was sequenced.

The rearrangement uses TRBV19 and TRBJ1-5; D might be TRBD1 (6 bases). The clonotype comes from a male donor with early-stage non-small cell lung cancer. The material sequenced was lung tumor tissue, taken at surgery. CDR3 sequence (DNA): TGTGCCACCAGGACAGAGTTTCAGCCCCAGCATTTT. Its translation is CATRTEFQPQHF.